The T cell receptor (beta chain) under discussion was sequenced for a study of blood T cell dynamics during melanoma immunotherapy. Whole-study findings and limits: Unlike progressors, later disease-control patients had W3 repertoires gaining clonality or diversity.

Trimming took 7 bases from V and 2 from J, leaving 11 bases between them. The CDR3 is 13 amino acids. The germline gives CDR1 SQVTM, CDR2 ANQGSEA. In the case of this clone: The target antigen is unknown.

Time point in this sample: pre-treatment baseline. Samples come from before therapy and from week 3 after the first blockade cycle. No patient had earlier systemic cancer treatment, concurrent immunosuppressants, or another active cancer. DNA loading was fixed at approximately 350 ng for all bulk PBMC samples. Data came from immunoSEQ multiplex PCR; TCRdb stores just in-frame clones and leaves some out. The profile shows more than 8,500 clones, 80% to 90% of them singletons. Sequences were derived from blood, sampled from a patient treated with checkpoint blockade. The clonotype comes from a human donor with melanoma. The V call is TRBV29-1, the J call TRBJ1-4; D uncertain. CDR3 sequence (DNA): TGCAGCGCCTCGGGGAGGACTAATGAAAAACTGTTTTTT. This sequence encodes CSASGRTNEKLFF. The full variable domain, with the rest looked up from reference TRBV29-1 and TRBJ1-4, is SAVISQKPSRDICQRGTSLTIQCQVDSQVTMMFWYRQQPGQSLTLIATANQGSEATYESGFVIDKFPISRPNLTFSTLTVSNMSPEDSSIYLCSASGRTNEKLFFGSGTQLSVL.